Here is one T cell receptor beta chain with its context. This sample is drawn from a study of blood T cell repertoires in COVID-19. Overall study: COVID-19 samples from acute and convalescent phases originated in the United States, Italy and Spain.

The germline CDR1 and CDR2 sequences are KGHDR and SFDVKD. Trimming stripped 7 bases from V and 7 bases from J, with 15 bases between. This CDR3 region has 13 residues. In the original analysis: The assay estimated nucleated cells by amplifying reference gene primers. Measured with immunoSEQ multiplex PCR; TCRdb has only the in-frame clones, and not every one. That table gives V, J and clone size, and the DNA gave D and trimming. The data contain more than 400,000 clones, over 75% of them singletons. The J gene is TRBJ2-5, the V gene TRBV24-1; no reliable D call. The receptor was isolated from a human donor in a cohort sampled during active COVID-19. Sequencing input: peripheral blood. The CDR3 DNA is TGTGCCACCAGCGCCGCGGTGGTGGGGACCCAGTACTTC. This gives the protein CATSAAVVGTQYF.